This T cell receptor beta chain appears in the sequencing data of a study of blood T cell repertoires in COVID-19. On the study more broadly: Material from acute and convalescent COVID-19 was sourced from the United States, Italy and Spain. PBMCs, B-cell-depleted T cells, or T cells provided the cDNA or gDNA that made up the material.

Per the original methods: Amplification of reference gene primers provided the estimated nucleated cell counts. Profiled with immunoSEQ multiplex PCR; TCRdb holds only in-frame clones, not every one. That table supplies the V and J calls and clone size; D and trimming were determined from the DNA. Here the sample spans roughly 140,000 clones, about four fifths being singletons. Trimming pared 4 bases from V and 4 bases from J, leaving 7 bases between. This CDR3 comprises 12 residues. In germline, CDR1 is SEHNR, CDR2 FQNEAQ (reference sequence). The sample was peripheral blood. V is TRBV7-9 and J is TRBJ1-1, with a weak D call TRBD1 (5 bases). The source of this sequence is a human donor with acute or convalescent COVID-19. The donor label of this sample is uncertain. The CDR3 sequence: CASSYGGTEAFF. CDR3 bases: TGTGCCAGCAGCTACGGGGGCACTGAAGCTTTCTTT.